This TCR beta chain originates from a study of shared clonotypes between healthy human individuals. Clones were sequenced by immunoSEQ multiplex PCR, and TCRdb holds only the in-frame ones, with some missing. The sample carries under 1,100,000 clones, about 75% recorded once. The specimen was memory CD4+ T cells sorted from blood. Subset denoted: CD45RA-negative fraction. This clonotype was sampled from a man aged 18 to 35 in good health.

The CDR3 DNA reads as TGTGCCAGCAGCCCGACCCAGACAGTTTACAATGAGCAGTTCTTC. This codes for CASSPTQTVYNEQFF. V gene TRBV5-6 combines with J gene TRBJ2-1; D is possibly TRBD1 (5 bases). Germline V gives CDR1 SGHDT, CDR2 YYEEEE. The CDR3 sequence is 15 residues long. V shed 4 bases and J shed 4 bases, with 15 bases lying between them.